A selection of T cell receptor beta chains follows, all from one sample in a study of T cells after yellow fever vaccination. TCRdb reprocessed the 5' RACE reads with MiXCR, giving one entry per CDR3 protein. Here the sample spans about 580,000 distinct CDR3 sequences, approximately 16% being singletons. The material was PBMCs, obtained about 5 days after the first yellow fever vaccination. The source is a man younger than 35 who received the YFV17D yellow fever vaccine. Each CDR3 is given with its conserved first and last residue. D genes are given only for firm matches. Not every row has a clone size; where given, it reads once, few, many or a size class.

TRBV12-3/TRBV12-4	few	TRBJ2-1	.	TGTGCCAGCAGACCAGGGCGGGCCTACAATGAGCAGTTCTTC	CASRPGRAYNEQFF
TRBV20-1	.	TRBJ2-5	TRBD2	TGCAGTGCTAGAGAGAGGAGCGGGGGGGCGGGTACCCAGTACTTC	CSARERSGGAGTQYF
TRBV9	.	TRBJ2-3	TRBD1	TGTGCCAGCAGCGTGCAGGGGGCGAGCACAGATACGCAGTATTTT	CASSVQGASTDTQYF
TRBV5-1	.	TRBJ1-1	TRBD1	TGCGCCAGCAGCTTCCCCGAGGGGGCGGCTTTCTTT	CASSFPEGAAFF
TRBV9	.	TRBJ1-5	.	TGTGCCAGCAGCGTAGGTTGGGCGGAGCCCCAGCATTTT	CASSVGWAEPQHF
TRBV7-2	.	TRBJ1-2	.	TGTGCCAGCAGCGGGGGATCGCATGAAAATGGCTACACCTTC	CASSGGSHENGYTF
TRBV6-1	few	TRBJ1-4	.	TGTGCCAGCAGCAGAGGGACGGCGGGGAATGAAAAACTGTTTTTT	CASSRGTAGNEKLFF
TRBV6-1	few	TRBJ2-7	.	TGTGCCAGCAGCCTAGGTAAGGGGCCCAACCTCTACGAGCAGTACTTC	CASSLGKGPNLYEQYF
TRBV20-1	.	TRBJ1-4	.	TGCAGTGCGGGGAGCGTAAAACTGTTTTTT	CSAGSVKLFF
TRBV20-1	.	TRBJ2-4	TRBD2	TGCAGTGCTCCTCTGGGGGCGGGGGGACAAAACATTCAGTACTTC	CSAPLGAGGQNIQYF
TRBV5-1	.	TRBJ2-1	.	TGCGCCAGCAGCTTGGGTCCGGTTGGGGCGTACAATGAGCAGTTCTTC	CASSLGPVGAYNEQFF
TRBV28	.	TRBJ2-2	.	TGTGCCAGCAGTTTACCAGAGAACACCGGGGAGCTGTTTTTT	CASSLPENTGELFF
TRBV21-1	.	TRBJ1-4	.	TGTGCCAGCACCGCGGTTGGATTTTGTAGGGACAGCTCTGAAAAACTGTTTTTT	CASTAVGFCRDSSEKLFF
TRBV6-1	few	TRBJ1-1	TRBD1	TGTGCCAGCAGGGGACAGCAGAACACTGAAGCTTTCTTT	CASRGQQNTEAFF
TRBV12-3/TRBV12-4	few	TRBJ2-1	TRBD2	TGTGCCAGCAGTTCATTAGCGGGGGCCAACAATGAGCAGTTCTTC	CASSSLAGANNEQFF
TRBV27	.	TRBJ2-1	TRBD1	TGTGCCAGCAGTTTGAGACAGGGTTATATTGGGCAGTTCTTC	CASSLRQGYIGQFF
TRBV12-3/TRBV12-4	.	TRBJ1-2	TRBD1	TGTGCCAGCAGTTTAACAGGGGCGGGCTACACCTTC	CASSLTGAGYTF
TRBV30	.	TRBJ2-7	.	TGTGCCTGGAGTGTAGGGGCCAGGGGCGAGCAGTACTTC	CAWSVGARGEQYF
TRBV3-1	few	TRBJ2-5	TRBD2	TGTGCCAGCAGCCAAACGACTAGCGGGGGGGCCCGGGAGACCCAGTACTTC	CASSQTTSGGARETQYF
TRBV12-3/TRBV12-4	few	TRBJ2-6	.	TGTGCCAGCAGTTCCGTCCTTTCTGGGGCCAACGTCCTGACTTTC	CASSSVLSGANVLTF
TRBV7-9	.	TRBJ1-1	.	TGTGCCAGCAGCTTAGAGCCCGGTTTTATTGAAGCTTTCTTT	CASSLEPGFIEAFF
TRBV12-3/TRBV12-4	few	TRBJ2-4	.	TGTGCCAGCAGTTTCGATGGCAGGGCGGGGAACATTCAGTACTTC	CASSFDGRAGNIQYF
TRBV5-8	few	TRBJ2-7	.	TGTGCCAGCAGCTTCCCGATTAGGAACCGGGACGAGCAGTACTTC	CASSFPIRNRDEQYF
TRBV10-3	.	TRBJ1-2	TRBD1	TGTGCCATCACGGGACAGGGGACCTATGGCTACACCTTC	CAITGQGTYGYTF
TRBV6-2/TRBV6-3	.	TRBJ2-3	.	TGTGCCAGCAGACCACTAGCTCGGGGACTCTCAGATACGCAGTATTTT	CASRPLARGLSDTQYF
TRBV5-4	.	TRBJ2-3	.	TGTGCCAGCAGCTTGAAATCGGCGGCGGATACGCAGTATTTT	CASSLKSAADTQYF
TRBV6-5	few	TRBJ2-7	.	TGTGCCAGCAGTTACTCCGGGGTGACCCACAGTTCCTACGAGCAGTACTTC	CASSYSGVTHSSYEQYF
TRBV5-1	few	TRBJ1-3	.	TGCGCCAGCAGCTTGGGACCGCAGAGCTCTGGAAACACCATATATTTT	CASSLGPQSSGNTIYF
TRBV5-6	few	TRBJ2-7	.	TGTGCCAGCAGCTTTCTCGGGTTTTACGAGCAGTACTTC	CASSFLGFYEQYF
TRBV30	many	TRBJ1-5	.	TGTGCCTGGAGTTTCGACCCTGGGGGAGCCCAGCATTTT	CAWSFDPGGAQHF